This T cell receptor (beta chain) was captured in a study of blood T cells in healthy people across ages. CDR3 length equals 15 residues. The germline V gene encodes CDR1 SSHAT and CDR2 FNYEAQ (reference sequence). This clonotype has only one observation. The junction shows a germline mismatch at one end, possibly a read error. A second PCR, run for about 7 to 11 cycles, used a sample-barcoded 5' primer plus a J-beta primer mix. TCRdb re-analysed the 5' RACE reads in MiXCR, keeping a single row per CDR3 protein. The top ten clones hold around 2.1% of a sample with about 1.8 million distinct CDR3 sequences, roughly 49% of them seen once.

The source material was blood. The TCR originated in a woman aged 40 to 50 in good health. V usage is TRBV7-7 and J usage is TRBJ2-4; 10 positions agree with TRBD1. With the DNA end fitting TRBJ2-5 better, the J assignment may be wrong. The CDR3 DNA is TGCGTTAGCAGCCCGGACAGGGGGGCACAAGAGACCCAGTACTTC. It codes for CVSSPDRGAQETQYF.